The 31 T cell receptor beta chains below were found in one sample sequenced in a study of cytomegalovirus exposure and HLA in healthy donors. Amplification used 60 Vbeta primers and 13 Jbeta primers. Some clones are missing from TCRdb's copy, which holds only in-frame ones; the method was immunoSEQ multiplex PCR. This table holds about 190,000 clones, 70% to 80% found once. Specimen: PBMCs. These receptor sequences come from a woman aged 25 to 39 in good health and CMV-seropositive.

CDR3 sequence: CASSLWDRGPHGYTF. DNA for the CDR3: TGTGCCAGCAGCTTGTGGGACAGGGGGCCGCATGGCTACACCTTC. This chain links TRBV5-6 with TRBJ1-2; TRBD1 matches 12 bases. Trimming took 1 base from V and 6 from J; bases not matched to a gene: 4. The CDR3 length is 15 residues. Germline CDR1 is SGHDT and CDR2 is YYEEEE. Full variable domain (outside the CDR3, taken from reference TRBV5-6 and TRBJ1-2): DAGVTQSPTHLIKTRGQQVTLRCSPKSGHDTVSWYQQALGQGPQFIFQYYEEEERQRGNFPDRFSGHQFPNYSSELNVNALLLGDSALYLCASSLWDRGPHGYTFGSGTRLTVV.

This clone has more than one count but fewer than ten. The J gene is TRBJ2-7, the V gene TRBV11-2, with D possibly being TRBD1 (6 bases). Per germline, CDR1 SGHAT and CDR2 FQNNGV. The V end was cut by 5 bases, the J end by 3 bases, with 14 bases between. The CDR3 contains 14 residues. In DNA form, the CDR3 reads TGTGCCAGCAGCCACCCCACAGGGTACTACGAGCAGTACTTC. It yields the protein CASSHPTGYYEQYF.

This clone was recorded a few times. The sample holds other DNA sequences that translate to the same CDR3. The chain has TRBV4-1 and TRBJ1-5; 9 nucleotides agree with TRBD1. The germline V gene has CDR1 MGHRA and CDR2 YSYEKL. The CDR3 has 16 amino acids. The V and J ends lost 0 bases and 4 bases, in that order; junction bases with no gene match: 4. DNA for the CDR3: TGCGCCAGCAGCCAAGATAGAGGGACAGGGAATCAGCCCCAGCATTTT. This encodes CASSQDRGTGNQPQHF.

This clone showed up just once. This chain joins TRBV5-5 and TRBJ2-2; tentatively, D is TRBD2 (5 bases). CDR1 and CDR2 from the germline V gene are SGHKS and YYEKEE (reference sequence). This CDR3 comprises 16 residues. Between the trimmed V and J ends, which lost 2 bases and 0 bases, there was a span of 11 bases. CDR3 loop: CASSFRGRTNTGELFF. The DNA for the CDR3 is TGTGCCAGCAGCTTTAGAGGGAGAACGAACACCGGGGAGCTGTTTTTT.

The chain recombines TRBV5-4 with TRBJ2-3; possible D gene TRBD2, 6 bases. V lost 3 bases and J lost 1, with 9 bases in between. This CDR3 spans 14 amino acids. The germline V gene has CDR1 SGHNT and CDR2 YYREEE (reference sequence). The CDR3 spells CASSYGTGTDTQYF. The CDR3 DNA is TGTGCCAGCAGCTACGGGACTGGCACAGATACGCAGTATTTT.

V gene TRBV15 combines with J gene TRBJ1-2; D might be TRBD1 (6 bases). The germline V gene has CDR1 LNHNV and CDR2 YYDKDF (reference sequence). V was cut by 5 bases and J by 4 bases, with 17 bases left in between. This CDR3 comprises 15 residues. The DNA of the CDR3 is TGTGCCACCAGCTTAAGCGGGGGCAGGGGCTATGGCTACACCTTC. The encoded protein is CATSLSGGRGYGYTF.

The chain has TRBV11-2 and TRBJ2-2, with 11 bases that match TRBD2. V dropped 5 bases and J dropped 6; count of bases not matched to a gene: 5. Germline V gives CDR1 SGHAT, CDR2 FQNNGV. CDR3 size: 15 residues. The CDR3 DNA sequence: TGTGCCAGCAGCCTAGCGGGAGGAAGGGCCGGGGAGCTGTTTTTT. It codes for CASSLAGGRAGELFF.

This clone was seen a few times. This chain joins TRBV2 and TRBJ2-2; D is perhaps TRBD2 (5 bases). Germline assignment: CDR1 SNHLY and CDR2 FYNNEI. Trimming cost V 5 bases and J 6 bases, with 10 bases left between them. The CDR3 runs 13 residues. The CDR3 DNA follows: TGTGCCAGCAGTTATACCGGGGCCGGGGAGCTGTTTTTT. It is translated as CASSYTGAGELFF.

The DNA for the CDR3 is TGTGCCAGCAGCAAACACGGGGCAGGGGGTATCACCGGGGAGCTGTTTTTT. It is translated as CASSKHGAGGITGELFF. The chain carries TRBV21-1 and TRBJ2-2; the D call in the table, TRBD1, was not verified against the DNA. TRBV21-1 is termed a pseudogene. This CDR3 is built from 17 residues.

This clone was observed a single time. This rearrangement joins TRBV11-3 to TRBJ2-3, with 8 bases fitting TRBD2. The CDR3 contains 15 residues. CDR1 SGHNT and CDR2 YENEEA come from the germline V gene. The V gene end was trimmed by 3 bases and the J gene end by 0 bases; junction bases not matched to a gene: 2. CDR3 in amino acids: CASSFGLASTDTQYF. Here the CDR3 DNA reads TGTGCCAGCAGCTTCGGACTAGCTAGCACAGATACGCAGTATTTT.

This chain uses TRBV7-3 with TRBJ1-1; TRBD1 agrees at 7 bases. CDR1 is SGHTA and CDR2 is FQGTGA in the germline V gene. The CDR3 loop spans 13 amino acids. V shed 5 bases and J 11 bases; nucleotides not matched to a gene: 11. CDR3 sequence: CASSLRQGTGAFF. CDR3 bases: TGTGCCAGCAGCCTCCGACAGGGAACTGGCGCTTTCTTT. Drawing the rest from reference TRBV7-3 and TRBJ1-1, the complete variable domain is GAGVSQTPSNKVTEKGKYVELRCDPISGHTALYWYRQSLGQGPEFLIYFQGTGAADDSGLPNDRFFAVRPEGSVSTLKIQRTERGDSAVYLCASSLRQGTGAFFGQGTRLTVV.

The chain has TRBV7-9 and TRBJ1-4; perhaps TRBD1 as D (5 bases). Germline lookup yields CDR1 SEHNR and CDR2 FQNEAQ (reference sequence). V was shortened by 5 bases and J by 8 bases, with 15 bases between the two germline ends. This CDR3 is 14 amino acids long. The CDR3 region has the DNA TGTGCCAGCAGCCCAGGGATGGTTGGGGAAAAACTGTTTTTT. Protein sequence: CASSPGMVGEKLFF.

This clone appeared a single time. This chain links TRBV5-1 with TRBJ1-1; 8 bases are a match to TRBD1. Trimming at V came to 1 base and at J to 0 bases, leaving 5 bases not matched to a gene. The CDR3 is 16 amino acids. The germline V gene has CDR1 SGHRS and CDR2 YFSETQ. The CDR3 region has the DNA TGCGCCAGCAGCTTGCTCTCAGGGGGCGTGAACACTGAAGCTTTCTTT. As protein: CASSLLSGGVNTEAFF. The variable domain in full, with the rest retrieved from reference TRBV5-1 and TRBJ1-1, is KAGVTQTPRYLIKTRGQQVTLSCSPISGHRSVSWYQQTPGQGLQFLFEYFSETQRNKGNFPGRFSGRQFSNSRSEMNVSTLELGDSALYLCASSLLSGGVNTEAFFGQGTRLTVV.

This clone was detected only a few times. This rearrangement joins TRBV14 to TRBJ2-7; 7 positions agree with TRBD1. V shed 4 bases, J shed 3 bases, and the junction held 12 bases outside the gene matches. The CDR3 spans 16 residues. The germline V gene has CDR1 SGHDN and CDR2 FVKESK. The CDR3 bases are TGTGCCAGCAGCCCCCACGGGACAGTCCTGGGCTACGAGCAGTACTTC. This gives the protein CASSPHGTVLGYEQYF.

V usage is TRBV29-1 and J usage is TRBJ2-2, with 8 nucleotides matching TRBD2. Germline V CDR1 and CDR2: SQVTM, ANQGSEA. This CDR3 comprises 15 residues. With V trimmed by 3 bases and J by 5 bases, 8 bases remained unmatched. The CDR3 sequence is CSVEGRSGRTGELFF. The CDR3 DNA is TGCAGCGTTGAGGGTCGCAGCGGGAGAACCGGGGAGCTGTTTTTT.

CDR3 sequence: CASSLGHNYGYTF. Written as DNA, the CDR3 is TGTGCCAGCAGTTTAGGCCATAACTATGGCTACACCTTC. The chain recombines TRBV28 with TRBJ1-2, with unresolved D. CDR3 length: 13 amino acids. Germline V CDR1 and CDR2: MDHEN, SYDVKM. The V end lost 2 bases, the J end lost 1 base, and 5 bases lay between the germline ends.

CDR3 bases: TGTGCTAGTGGTTTCTCAGGGGGAGATACGCAGTATTTT. Translated: CASGFSGGDTQYF. The gene calls are TRBV12-5 and TRBJ2-3, with 7 bases lining up with TRBD1. Germline CDR1 LGHNT, CDR2 FRNRAP. The CDR3 is made up of 13 amino acids. Trimming took 3 bases from V and 5 from J; bases not matched to a gene: 2.

This sequence joins TRBV28 and TRBJ2-2, with 11 bases matching TRBD2. Trimming cost V 7 bases and J 4 bases; bases outside gene matches: 11. Germline CDR1 reads MDHEN; CDR2 reads SYDVKM. This CDR3 comprises 17 residues. The CDR3 sequence: CASTLSLAGGITGELFF. CDR3 sequence (DNA): TGTGCCAGCACCCTCTCCCTAGCGGGGGGTATCACCGGGGAGCTGTTTTTT.

This clone was seen a handful of times. This chain links TRBV5-1 with TRBJ2-2, with 9 bases identical to TRBD2. V was clipped by 2 bases and J by 2 bases; unmatched bases: 1. CDR3 length equals 15 residues. CDR1 SGHRS and CDR2 YFSETQ come from the germline V gene. CDR3 sequence reads: CASSFSGSNTGELFF. The CDR3 DNA reads TGCGCCAGCAGCTTTAGCGGGAGTAACACCGGGGAGCTGTTTTTT. Together with reference TRBV5-1 and TRBJ2-2, the CDR3 gives the full variable domain: KAGVTQTPRYLIKTRGQQVTLSCSPISGHRSVSWYQQTPGQGLQFLFEYFSETQRNKGNFPGRFSGRQFSNSRSEMNVSTLELGDSALYLCASSFSGSNTGELFFGEGSRLTVL.

CDR3 residues: CASSVAGTGYGYTF. The CDR3 DNA sequence: TGTGCCAGCAGCGTAGCGGGGACTGGCTATGGCTACACCTTC. This chain connects TRBV9 to TRBJ1-2; TRBD1 might be the D (5 bases). Germline CDR1 SGDLS, CDR2 YYNGEE. The V gene lost 0 bases and the J gene lost 4 bases, with 10 bases spanning the gap. The CDR3 contains 14 residues.

CDR3 bases: TGTGCCAGCAGCCACAGGGACACCGGGGAGCTGTTTTTT. This codes for CASSHRDTGELFF. The chain uses TRBV6-6 and TRBJ2-2; a possible D gene is TRBD1 (6 bases). In germline, CDR1 is MNHNY, CDR2 SVGAGI (reference sequence). V dropped 6 bases and J dropped 3 bases, with 8 bases sitting between them. The CDR3 totals 13 residues.

This chain uses TRBV28 with TRBJ1-3; D is unresolved. CDR1 is MDHEN and CDR2 is SYDVKM in the germline V gene. V was trimmed by 3 bases and J by 4 bases, leaving 16 bases between them. The CDR3 runs to 16 residues. CDR3 DNA: TGTGCCAGCAGTTTTATTTCACGGGGAGCCGGAAACACCATATATTTT. Encoded protein: CASSFISRGAGNTIYF.

CDR3 nucleotides: TGTGCCAGCTCACAGGGGGACAGGGTCACAGATACGCAGTATTTT. It yields the protein CASSQGDRVTDTQYF. The gene calls are TRBV11-3 and TRBJ2-3; TRBD1 aligns across 9 bases. V was clipped by 8 bases and J by 2 bases; unmatched bases: 8. CDR1 and CDR2 from the germline V gene are SGHNT and YENEEA. The CDR3 totals 15 residues.

The rearrangement joins TRBV5-4 to TRBJ2-1; tentatively, D is TRBD1 (7 bases). The V gene lost 4 bases and the J gene lost 2 bases, with 19 bases spanning the gap. CDR3 size: 17 residues. CDR1 and CDR2 from the germline V gene are SGHNT and YYREEE (reference sequence). The DNA for the CDR3 is TGTGCCAGCAGCAGGGGTCAGGGGGGAGGTGCCTACAATGAGCAGTTCTTC. This gives the protein CASSRGQGGGAYNEQFF.

This sequence joins TRBV27 and TRBJ2-1; weak D call: TRBD1 (5 bases). The CDR3 covers 13 residues. The V end lost 4 bases, the J end lost 7 bases, and 11 bases lay between the germline ends. Germline CDR1 is MNHEY and CDR2 is SMNVEV (reference sequence). The CDR3 region has the DNA TGTGCCAGCAGTTGGGGCCGCGAAAATGAGCAGTTCTTC. This sequence encodes CASSWGRENEQFF.

V and J are TRBV13 and TRBJ1-2; 7 nucleotides match TRBD1. The V segment lost 5 bases and the J segment 2 bases; nucleotides outside the gene matches: 5. Germline V gene sequence: CDR1 PRHDT, CDR2 FYEKMQ (reference sequence). This CDR3 is built from 14 residues. This chain's CDR3 is CASSRLGQNYGYTF. In nucleotides, the CDR3 is TGTGCCAGCAGCCGATTGGGACAGAACTATGGCTACACCTTC. The entire variable domain, with the rest obtained from reference TRBV13 and TRBJ1-2, is as follows: AAGVIQSPRHLIKEKRETATLKCYPIPRHDTVYWYQQGPGQDPQFLISFYEKMQSDKGSIPDRFSAQQFSDYHSELNMSSLELGDSALYFCASSRLGQNYGYTFGSGTRLTVV.

The chain combines TRBV27 with TRBJ1-6; 9 positions agree with TRBD1. From germline, CDR1 is MNHEY and CDR2 SMNVEV (reference sequence). V lost 5 bases, J lost 15 bases, and 11 bases stayed unmatched. The CDR3 spans 14 residues. This chain's CDR3 is CASSRDRDVRVLHF. The CDR3 DNA reads TGTGCCAGCAGTAGGGACAGGGATGTCCGAGTCCTCCACTTT.

The chain has TRBV4-2 and TRBJ2-5; maybe TRBD2 (6 bases). This CDR3 has 15 residues. Trimming left V 0 bases short and J 5 bases short, with 13 bases between. Germline loops: CDR1 LGHNA, CDR2 YNFKEQ. CDR3 nucleotide sequence: TGTGCCAGCAGCCAAGAGGTCGGACGGGGGGAGACCCAGTACTTC. Protein product: CASSQEVGRGETQYF.

The J gene is TRBJ2-7, the V gene TRBV5-1, with D possibly being TRBD2 (6 bases). This CDR3 is built from 14 residues. In germline, CDR1 is SGHRS, CDR2 YFSETQ. Trimming took 4 bases from V and 3 from J, leaving 14 bases between them. Here the CDR3 reads CASSPDYSGYEQYF. The CDR3 DNA reads as TGCGCCAGCAGCCCCGATTATAGCGGCTACGAGCAGTACTTC. The complete variable domain, with remaining parts taken from reference TRBV5-1 and TRBJ2-7, reads KAGVTQTPRYLIKTRGQQVTLSCSPISGHRSVSWYQQTPGQGLQFLFEYFSETQRNKGNFPGRFSGRQFSNSRSEMNVSTLELGDSALYLCASSPDYSGYEQYFGPGTRLTVT.

The V call is TRBV9, the J call TRBJ2-2; no firm D call. Per germline, CDR1 SGDLS and CDR2 YYNGEE. Trimming cost V 4 bases and J 0 bases, with 13 bases left between them. The CDR3 has 16 residues. The DNA for the CDR3 is TGTGCCAGCAGCACTGACTCGCGGTCGAACACCGGGGAGCTGTTTTTT. The encoded protein is CASSTDSRSNTGELFF.

The chain recombines TRBV28 with TRBJ2-7; TRBD2 aligns across 15 bases. The CDR3 is 18 amino acids. In germline, CDR1 is MDHEN, CDR2 SYDVKM. V shed 5 bases and J 2 bases; nucleotides not matched to a gene: 10. CDR3 residues: CASSPNGLAGGRPYEQYF. The CDR3, as DNA: TGTGCCAGCAGTCCCAATGGACTAGCGGGAGGGCGACCCTACGAGCAGTACTTC.